This T cell receptor (beta chain) was sequenced during a study of blood T cell repertoires in COVID-19. In the study overall: Specimens from acute and convalescent COVID-19 originated in the United States, Italy and Spain. PBMCs, B-cell-depleted T cells, or T cells were the source of the cDNA or gDNA that made up the material.

As originally analysed: Amplification of reference gene primers was used by the study to estimate nucleated cell counts. Profiling relied on immunoSEQ multiplex PCR, and the TCRdb table lists in-frame clones only, not all of them. V and J calls plus clone size are reproduced from that table; the DNA served to infer D and trimming. The data show about 290,000 clones, about nine tenths seen once. The material sequenced was peripheral blood. The receptor's source is a woman between 40 and 55 years old who had recovered from COVID-19.

The CDR3 DNA reads TGTGCCAGTAGTTCTGAGTTCTCCACGCAGTATTTT. It translates to CASSSEFSTQYF. V and J are TRBV19 and TRBJ2-3; D is unclear. V gave up 5 bases and J gave up 9 bases, with 12 bases separating them. Per the germline V gene, CDR1 is LNHDA and CDR2 is SQIVND (reference sequence). The CDR3 consists of 12 residues.